The present T cell receptor (beta chain) was sequenced within a study of long-term antiretroviral therapy in people with HIV (dated by TCRdb to about 2022). In terms of the full investigation: Collection of the earliest samples took place about a decade ahead of the 2015 WHO recommendation for immediate ART, at a time when ART was typically delayed until CD4 counts fell. A retrospective serial study tested whether ART initiation and durable HIV suppression were associated with changes in peripheral blood TRB repertoire composition and diversity. From fewer than 35 adults with confirmed HIV infection, the cohort provided some 200 cryopreserved PBMC samples, gathered serially across a mean of approximately six years (range 1-12). Of the roughly 32 participants with HIV, ten to eleven were female. Test extractions of a monoclonal T-cell line alongside approximately 34 polyclonal samples showed no cross-contamination during QIAcube processing. General conclusions and limits of the study: Because pre-ART samples had limited cell numbers, unsorted PBMC were profiled rather than sorted CD4+ and CD8+ T cells. Expanded TRB clones identified before ART initiation dominated the repertoire across all time points, though the dominance fluctuated and decreased in many PLHIV after ART. The samples span the years 2004 to 2017, and the ART regimens used may be less effective than current regimens. Limited PBMC availability meant only the TCR beta chain was sequenced, without alpha chain pairing. Starting ART was linked to a significant rise in TRB diversity, yet even after long-term ART the diversity remained significantly lower than in transplant donor controls. HIV repertoires had narrower CDR3 length ranges than controls, and the network structure suggested an antigen-experienced repertoire that shifted only slightly toward naive after ART. No data were available on ART adherence, viral resistance or therapy changes, limiting inferences about post-ART repertoire changes.

Notes on this clone: Which antigen it targets is not known. No base-level quality is on record; no much larger clone is a single base apart.

Inclusion was restricted to participants for whom at least one PBMC sample before ART initiation and at least two post-ART samples were available. All participants with HIV were treated in the United States of America. Cryopreserved samples of about 0.95-11 million PBMC were thawed and washed before DNA extraction. At the time of the earliest PBMC sample, participants with HIV were aged between about 20 and 60 years. Per participant, PBMC samples came from 1-4 timepoints prior to ART initiation and 2-8 timepoints following ART initiation, for a median of 7 samples. For every participant, serial HIV viral load, CD4+ T-cell count, ART history and demographic data were obtained. A Qiagen kit on a QIAcube was used to extract genomic DNA from unsorted PBMC, with samples processed in batches of 12. The immunoSEQ hsTCRB v3.0 assay was used at survey level resolution to sequence the TRB variable region. TRB sequencing targeted a depth of roughly 40,000-55,000 T-cell genomes per sample. TRB libraries were pooled and sequenced on an Illumina MiSeq using a v3 150-cycle kit. The paper's processing steps were these. Repertoire analysis was run in R within a reproducible Nextflow workflow that covered QC, data transformation and analysis. Custom analyses were implemented in LymphoSeq2, an R package for AIRR-Seq data exploration. A few samples that yielded fewer than 5000 total TRB sequences were excluded, so that 150 to 200 HIV repertoires were analyzed. Among the approximately 190 HIV repertoires that were kept, under 60 were collected before ART initiation and more than 120 were collected after ART initiation. Repertoires were downsampled to 5000 TRB nucleotide sequences, with summary statistics averaged over 100 downsampling iterations. The analysis kept only TRB sequences whose CDR3 regions were at least seven amino acids long. Diversity was assessed using a clonality score derived from Shannon entropy and using the Gini coefficient. In repertoire networks, the top 5000 CDR3 amino acid sequences were linked whenever an edit distance of one separated two sequences. For TRB CDR3 amino acid sequences, GLIPH2 was used to predict antigen specificity groups and MHC restriction. Known CMV, EBV, HIV or tissue antigen associations were flagged by matching CDR3 amino acid sequences against VDJdb and McPAS-TCR. Pre-ART, post-ART and control groups were compared with Wilcoxon signed-rank tests and Holm-Bonferroni correction. TCRdb's version of the immuneACCESS table is confined to in-frame rearrangements and falls short of the full clone set. An unresolved V gene accounts for under half of the shortfall where checked; the remainder is of unknown origin. Clone size and the V and J calls come from that table; the DNA yielded D and trimming. This sample gives roughly 38,000 clones in total; more than 80% of them show up just once. The ten most abundant clones make up approximately 5.5% of the sample.

The receptor comes from a man aged 30 to 45 with HIV. This specimen consisted of unsorted PBMCs, obtained 3.4 years after starting antiretroviral therapy.

The DNA reads TGTGCCAGCAGCCCAGGGGGGAACACTGAAGCTTTCTTT. It encodes CASSPGGNTEAFF. The chain uses TRBV11-2 and TRBJ1-1, with 7 central nucleotides matching TRBD1. Its CDR3 holds 13 amino acids, cysteine through phenylalanine. The kept DNA is CDR3 alone, 39 bases in frame from the first base. The junction shows trimming of 5 bases on V and 1 base on J, and the gene matches do not reach 1 base of it. CDR1 is given as SGHAT and CDR2 as FQNNGV, both from the germline V gene. With the rest looked up from the reference TRBV11-2 and TRBJ1-1 genes rather than sequenced, the full variable domain is EAGVAQSPRYKIIEKRQSVAFWCNPISGHATLYWYQQILGQGPKLLIQFQNNGVVDDSQLPKDRFSAERLKGVDSTLKIQPAKLEDSAVYLCASSPGGNTEAFFGQGTRLTVV.